These T cell receptor beta chains were read from a single sample in a study of graft-versus-host responses after intestinal transplantation. These TCRs are of unknown antigen specificity. Assay used: immunoSEQ multiplex PCR; TCRdb lists only in-frame clones, some missing. The sample shows about 120,000 clones, roughly 95% of them seen only once. The starting material was unstimulated CD8+ T cells sorted from spleen or lymph node cells, obtained before intestinal transplant. The receptors come from a human donor who received an intestinal transplant. CDR3s leave out the opening cysteine and the closing phenylalanine or tryptophan. A D gene is named only where the DNA matches it firmly.

>TRBV5-6|TRBJ1-6|-
ASSFDRNNSPLH
>TRBV7-2|TRBJ2-1|-
ASSFLGGLSSYNEQF
>TRBV11-2|TRBJ2-1|TRBD1
ASSWGSGGNEQF
>TRBV27|TRBJ2-7|TRBD2
ASSSSSGRSSYEQY
>TRBV2|TRBJ2-5|-
ASSERLGQVGKETQY
>TRBV18|TRBJ2-3|TRBD2
ASSPLGLAGGQKDTQY
>TRBV5-8|TRBJ1-1|-
ASSLTANTEAF
>TRBV4-3|TRBJ2-3|-
ASSQDGAGSSTDTQY
>TRBV5-1|TRBJ1-1|TRBD1
ASSEGQGRATEAF
>TRBV28|TRBJ2-3|-
ASSFWVRGTSTDTQY
>TRBV4-2|TRBJ2-2|-
ASRQGIDFDGTGELF
>TRBV2|TRBJ2-1|TRBD1
ASLAGQGHHNEQF
>TRBV7-9|TRBJ1-2|TRBD1
ASSFGQGAGGYT
>TRBV9|TRBJ1-1|TRBD1
ASSVTDRADTEAF
>TRBV9|TRBJ2-7|-
ASSVGGSSSYEQY
>TRBV19|TRBJ2-7|-
ASSMGSSYEQY
>TRBV7-6|TRBJ2-5|-
ASSSHSAVEETQY
>TRBV4-2|TRBJ1-1|-
ASSQLWAPKGAF
>TRBV28|TRBJ2-7|TRBD2
ASSPYYPSGRIYEQY
>TRBV7-2|TRBJ1-5|-
ASSLEGGNQPQH
>TRBV7-9|TRBJ1-4|-
ASSISGGYEKLF
>TRBV28|TRBJ2-5|-
ASSGTHREIIQETQY